Following are 11 T cell receptor beta chains from one sample sequenced in a study of blood T cell repertoires in COVID-19 (dated by TCRdb to 2018 to 2021). The library came from the immunoSEQ multiplex PCR assay. In TCRdb, the immuneACCESS table is reduced to in-frame sequences with V and J assigned. These tables do not hold every clone; where another copy was compared, an unresolved V gene accounts for under half, and the others remain unexplained. The sample includes about 380,000 clones, with more than 70% observed a single time. Together, the top ten hold 1.2% of the sample. Sequenced material: PBMCs or T cells enriched from blood (not recorded which). The source of these receptors is a woman aged 18-29 years who had recovered from COVID-19.

This chain uses TRBV12-3 or TRBV12-4 with TRBJ2-5; TRBD1 matches 7 bases. V shed 5 bases, J shed 5 bases, and the junction held 5 bases outside the gene matches. The length of the CDR3 is 13 residues. The chain's CDR3 is CASSHRGGETQYF. CDR3 DNA: TGTGCCAGCAGTCACAGGGGTGGGGAGACCCAGTACTTC.

This clone was seen just once. This chain uses TRBV28 with TRBJ1-5; 10 bases match TRBD1. V shed 5 bases, J shed 7 bases, and the junction held 11 bases outside the gene matches. This CDR3 has 16 residues. Per the germline V gene, CDR1 is MDHEN and CDR2 is SYDVKM. The CDR3 protein is CASSPPDRGFQQPQHF. CDR3 in DNA: TGTGCCAGCAGTCCCCCGGACAGGGGGTTCCAACAGCCCCAGCATTTT.

The chain has TRBV7-2 and TRBJ2-1; 8 nucleotides line up with TRBD2. CDR1 is SGHTA, CDR2 FQGNSA, per germline. This CDR3 region has 15 residues. After removal of 5 bases from V and 7 bases from J, the junction contained 10 bases not matched to a gene. The CDR3 protein is CASSPRSGGNNEQFF. The DNA for the CDR3 is TGTGCCAGCAGCCCGAGGTCGGGGGGGAATAATGAGCAGTTCTTC.

The chain has TRBV4-1 and TRBJ1-2, with D possibly TRBD1 on 6 matching bases. In germline, CDR1 is MGHRA, CDR2 YSYEKL. The CDR3 is made up of 14 amino acids. V dropped 4 bases and J dropped 1 base, with 10 bases sitting between them. The CDR3 nucleotides are TGCGCCAGCAGCCCTGCAGGGGATAACTATGGCTACACCTTC. It is translated as CASSPAGDNYGYTF.

This chain joins TRBV5-1 and TRBJ2-1; 11 bases align to TRBD1. Losses at the gene ends were 3 bases for V and 7 bases for J; bases not matched to a gene: 6. Germline lookup yields CDR1 SGHRS and CDR2 YFSETQ. There are 15 residues in the CDR3. The DNA of the CDR3 is TGCGCCAGCAGCTCGGGACAGGGGGTTAGGAATGAGCAGTTCTTC. Its translation: CASSSGQGVRNEQFF.

This clone was counted once. The V call is TRBV7-9, the J call TRBJ2-4, with 7 bases lining up with TRBD1. V dropped 5 bases and J dropped 4; count of bases not matched to a gene: 14. Germline CDR1 SEHNR, CDR2 FQNEAQ (reference sequence). This CDR3 comprises 17 residues. This CDR3 is CASSRIPLVGQKNIQYF. DNA of the CDR3: TGTGCCAGCAGCCGTATCCCTCTCGTGGGACAGAAAAACATTCAGTACTTC.

The CDR3 is CATSTQTSPTGELFF. DNA for the CDR3: TGTGCCACCAGCACCCAAACTAGCCCAACCGGGGAGCTGTTTTTT. The chain uses TRBV15 and TRBJ2-2; possible D gene TRBD2, 6 bases. The germline V and J ends were trimmed by 4 bases and 5 bases, with 14 bases remaining between them. The CDR3 contains 15 residues. Germline V CDR1 and CDR2: LNHNV, YYDKDF (reference sequence).

The gene calls are TRBV12-3 or TRBV12-4 and TRBJ2-7; D ambiguous. Trimming took off 4 bases at V and 6 bases at J, with 13 bases between the two ends. The CDR3 runs 13 residues. The CDR3 reads CASSSTLPSEQYF. The CDR3 nucleotides are TGTGCCAGCAGTTCAACCCTCCCTAGCGAGCAGTACTTC.

The chain is built from TRBV4-1 and TRBJ1-4; TRBD1 is a possible D gene (5 bases). V was cut by 0 bases and J by 7 bases, with 15 bases left in between. The CDR3 covers 16 residues. The germline gives CDR1 MGHRA, CDR2 YSYEKL. In DNA, the CDR3 is TGCGCCAGCAGCCAAGATCAGGGCAGGGTCCGTGAAAAACTGTTTTTT. Translating it yields CASSQDQGRVREKLFF.

This sequence joins TRBV27 and TRBJ2-3; 11 nucleotides align to TRBD1. The length of the CDR3 is 17 residues. V gave up 2 bases and J gave up 4 bases; unmatched junction bases: 8. CDR1 and CDR2 (germline): MNHEY, SMNVEV (reference sequence). The CDR3 region has the DNA TGTGCCAGCAGTTTACCCAGGACAGGGGGCAGAGCAGATACGCAGTATTTT. This encodes CASSLPRTGGRADTQYF.

V gene TRBV5-6 combines with J gene TRBJ2-7; 7 bases line up with TRBD2. The trim removed 4 bases at V and 3 bases at J, leaving 7 bases unmatched. This CDR3 has 14 residues. Germline V gene data show CDR1 as SGHDT and CDR2 as YYEEEE. CDR3: CASSPGGDFYEQYF. As DNA, the CDR3 is TGTGCCAGCAGCCCTGGGGGGGACTTCTACGAGCAGTACTTC.